This T cell receptor (beta chain) is from a study of OX40 agonist ivuxolimab in advanced cancers. Only in-frame clones appear in the TCRdb table, and some are missing; sequencing was by immunoSEQ multiplex PCR. This sample has about 69,000 clones; about nine tenths occur once, and the top ten carry about 2.7%. This clone was seen just once. Unmatched junction bases numbered 1, after V lost 3 bases and J lost 0 bases. Looked up from germline, CDR1 is MGHRA and CDR2 is YSYEKL. The CDR3 covers 16 residues. This TCR was recovered from an adult with an advanced solid tumor such as melanoma, head and neck, liver or kidney cancer. This material consisted of CD4+ or CD8+ T cells sorted from blood, taken in a trial of the OX40 agonist ivuxolimab. The rearrangement links TRBV4-1 to TRBJ2-3, with TRBD2 matching over 12 bases. The CDR3 bases are TGCGCCAGCAGCCACGGGACTAGCGGGAGCACAGATACGCAGTATTTT. Amino acids: CASSHGTSGSTDTQYF.